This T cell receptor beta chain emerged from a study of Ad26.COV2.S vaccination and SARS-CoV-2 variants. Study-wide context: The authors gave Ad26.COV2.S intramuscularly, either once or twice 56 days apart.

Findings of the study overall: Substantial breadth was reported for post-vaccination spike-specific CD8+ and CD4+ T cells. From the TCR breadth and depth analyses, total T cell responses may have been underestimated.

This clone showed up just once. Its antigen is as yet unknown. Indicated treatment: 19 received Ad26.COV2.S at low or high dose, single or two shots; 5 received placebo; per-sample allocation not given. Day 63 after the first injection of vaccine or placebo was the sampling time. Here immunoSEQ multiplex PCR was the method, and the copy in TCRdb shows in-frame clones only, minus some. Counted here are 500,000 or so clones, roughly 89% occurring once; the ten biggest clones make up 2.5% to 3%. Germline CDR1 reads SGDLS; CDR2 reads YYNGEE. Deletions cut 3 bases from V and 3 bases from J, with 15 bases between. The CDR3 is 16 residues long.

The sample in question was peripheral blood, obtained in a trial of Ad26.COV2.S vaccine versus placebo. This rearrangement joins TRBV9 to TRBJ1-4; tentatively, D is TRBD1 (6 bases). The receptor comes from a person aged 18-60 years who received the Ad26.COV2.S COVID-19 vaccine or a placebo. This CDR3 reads CASSARGGTANEKLFF. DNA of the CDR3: TGTGCCAGCAGCGCAAGAGGGGGGACTGCTAATGAAAAACTGTTTTTT.